What follows are 30 T cell receptor beta chains derived from one specimen sequenced in a study of PD-L1 blockade in urothelial cancer. Stated time point: pretreatment peripheral blood. This table comes from immunoSEQ multiplex PCR, and its TCRdb copy is limited to in-frame clones, with some not included. The sample lists tens of thousands of clones, nearly 85% occurring once. The starting material was PBMCs, obtained around atezolizumab (anti-PD-L1) treatment. Receptors were obtained from a man aged 55 to 70 with urothelial cancer.

This clone was seen a single time. The chain carries TRBV19 and TRBJ1-2; no definite D call. V lost 3 bases and J lost 4, with 9 bases in between. Looked up from germline, CDR1 is LNHDA and CDR2 is SQIVND (reference sequence). The CDR3 is 13 amino acids. This CDR3 is CASSMGGLYGYTF. CDR3 in DNA: TGTGCCAGTAGTATGGGAGGTCTCTATGGCTACACCTTC.

V and J are TRBV7-2 and TRBJ1-5; 8 bases agree with TRBD1. V lost 4 bases, J lost 6 bases, and 8 bases stayed unmatched. The germline gives CDR1 SGHTA, CDR2 FQGNSA. The CDR3 is 15 residues long. This CDR3 is CASSSDRGAFQPQHF. The CDR3 DNA reads TGTGCCAGCAGCTCAGACAGGGGCGCTTTTCAGCCCCAGCATTTT.

This clone appeared once. V gene TRBV18 combines with J gene TRBJ2-3, with D perhaps matching TRBD1 (5 bases). Germline CDR1 reads KGHSH; CDR2 reads LQKENI. With 2 bases removed from V and 5 bases from J, the gap between germline ends came to 5 bases. The CDR3 loop spans 12 amino acids. The CDR3 reads CASSPDRDTQYF. CDR3 DNA sequence: TGTGCCAGCTCACCAGACAGAGATACGCAGTATTTT.

This clone was counted once. The genes are TRBV10-1 and TRBJ2-5, with D unclear. This CDR3 has 11 residues. The germline V gene has CDR1 WNHNN and CDR2 SYGVQD (reference sequence). The V gene lost 6 bases and the J gene lost 5 bases, with 7 bases spanning the gap. The DNA of the CDR3 is TGCGCCAGCAGACAGAGCGAGACCCAGTACTTC. Encoded protein: CASRQSETQYF.

For this clone: The sample has other DNA sequences that encode this CDR3 too. The chain is built from TRBV7-9 and TRBJ2-1, with TRBD2 matching 10 bases. V lost 0 bases, J lost 4 bases, and 3 bases stayed unmatched. The germline V gene encodes CDR1 SEHNR and CDR2 FQNEAQ (reference sequence). The CDR3 has 16 residues. Here the CDR3 reads CASSLALAGAYNEQFF. For the CDR3, the DNA is TGTGCCAGCAGCTTAGCCCTAGCGGGAGCGTACAATGAGCAGTTCTTC.

V is TRBV19 and J is TRBJ1-2; maybe TRBD1 (6 bases). Germline V gene data show CDR1 as LNHDA and CDR2 as SQIVND (reference sequence). The CDR3 runs 14 residues. V shed 11 bases and J shed 7 bases, with 23 bases lying between them. The CDR3 reads CASSPVAGQGGYTF. In DNA form, the CDR3 reads TGTGCCTCTTCGCCAGTAGCGGGACAAGGTGGCTACACCTTC.

The chain has TRBV18 and TRBJ2-7; 8 bases align to TRBD2. The germline V gene has CDR1 KGHSH and CDR2 LQKENI. The CDR3 is made up of 16 amino acids. Trimming removed 3 bases from V and 2 bases from J; junction bases left unmatched: 9. CDR3 amino acids: CASSPYGIAGTYEQYF. CDR3 coding DNA: TGTGCCAGCTCACCCTACGGGATAGCGGGGACCTACGAGCAGTACTTC.

The rearrangement uses TRBV29-1 and TRBJ2-5; D ambiguous. The germline V gene encodes CDR1 SQVTM and CDR2 ANQGSEA. The CDR3 is 13 amino acids. The V end lost 0 bases, the J end lost 5 bases, and 10 bases lay between the germline ends. CDR3 in amino acids: CSVEEAGSETQYF. CDR3 nucleotide sequence: TGCAGCGTTGAAGAGGCAGGTTCCGAGACCCAGTACTTC. Full variable domain (rest looked up from reference TRBV29-1 and TRBJ2-5): SAVISQKPSRDICQRGTSLTIQCQVDSQVTMMFWYRQQPGQSLTLIATANQGSEATYESGFVIDKFPISRPNLTFSTLTVSNMSPEDSSIYLCSVEEAGSETQYFGPGTRLLVL.

The chain has TRBV5-1 and TRBJ1-1; possibly TRBD1 for D (6 bases). CDR1 and CDR2 from the germline V gene are SGHRS and YFSETQ. There are 15 residues in the CDR3. V lost 0 bases and J lost 4, with 13 bases in between. The CDR3 DNA sequence: TGCGCCAGCAGCTTGGTGAAGGGGGTAAGCACTGAAGCTTTCTTT. It yields the protein CASSLVKGVSTEAFF. Filled out from reference TRBV5-1 and TRBJ1-1, the complete variable domain reads KAGVTQTPRYLIKTRGQQVTLSCSPISGHRSVSWYQQTPGQGLQFLFEYFSETQRNKGNFPGRFSGRQFSNSRSEMNVSTLELGDSALYLCASSLVKGVSTEAFFGQGTRLTVV.

This sequence joins TRBV6-5 and TRBJ2-1, with D possibly being TRBD2 (5 bases). V was cut by 6 bases and J by 7 bases, with 19 bases left in between. CDR3 length: 15 residues. Germline V gives CDR1 MNHEY, CDR2 SVGAGI. In nucleotides, the CDR3 is TGTGCCAGCAGAGCCGGACCCTCGGACTGGAATGAGCAGTTCTTC. Amino acids: CASRAGPSDWNEQFF.

The rearrangement links TRBV6-4 to TRBJ2-4, with TRBD1 identical over 8 bases. The V gene's germline CDR1 is MRHNA and CDR2 SNTAGT. V shed 3 bases and J 9 bases; nucleotides not matched to a gene: 4. The CDR3 covers 13 residues. CDR3 nucleotide sequence: TGTGCCAGCAGTGAGGGGACAGGTGGCATTCAGTACTTC. Amino acids: CASSEGTGGIQYF.

This clone was counted only a few times. The chain employs TRBV5-4 and TRBJ2-2; no clear D. CDR1 and CDR2 (germline): SGHNT, YYREEE (reference sequence). With 4 bases removed from V and 0 bases from J, the gap between germline ends came to 7 bases. This CDR3 spans 14 amino acids. CDR3 protein: CASSNVANTGELFF. The CDR3 DNA reads TGTGCCAGCAGCAACGTAGCGAACACCGGGGAGCTGTTTTTT.

This rearrangement joins TRBV4-1 to TRBJ2-1; no firm D call. The CDR3 contains 12 residues. The V and J ends lost 4 bases and 2 bases respectively, with 3 bases between them. CDR1 and CDR2 from the germline V gene are MGHRA and YSYEKL. CDR3 sequence reads: CASSLTYNEQFF. The CDR3 nucleotides read TGCGCCAGCAGCCTCACCTACAATGAGCAGTTCTTC.

The gene calls are TRBV7-6 and TRBJ2-1; D perhaps matches TRBD1 (6 bases). The CDR3 has 13 residues. CDR1 and CDR2 from the germline V gene are SGHVS and FNYEAQ. V was cut by 4 bases and J by 6 bases, with 10 bases left in between. The CDR3 loop reads CASSSRQVNEQFF. Written as DNA, the CDR3 is TGTGCCAGCAGCTCCCGACAGGTCAATGAGCAGTTCTTC.

Concerning this clone: The junction departs from the called germline gene at one end, perhaps through a read error. The chain links TRBV7-7 to TRBJ2-3; 9 positions match TRBD1. There are 16 residues in the CDR3. The germline V gene encodes CDR1 SSHAT and CDR2 FNYEAQ (reference sequence). Written as DNA, the CDR3 is TGTGCTAGCAGCCCCCAGGGACAGGGATTCGCAGATACGCAGTATTTT. Translation: CASSPQGQGFADTQYF.

This clone turned up a few times. This chain uses TRBV27 with TRBJ1-4, with 8 bases fitting TRBD1. Trimming removed 6 bases from V and 10 bases from J; junction bases left unmatched: 10. The CDR3 contains 14 residues. Germline V CDR1 and CDR2: MNHEY, SMNVEV (reference sequence). The CDR3 protein is CASRPGQVIGKLFF. DNA of the CDR3: TGTGCCAGCAGACCGGGACAGGTGATCGGAAAACTGTTTTTT.

This clone was observed a single time. This chain's CDR3 is CASSRGQGSYIEQFF. The CDR3 region has the DNA TGTGCCAGCAGCCGCGGACAGGGATCCTACATTGAGCAGTTCTTC. The rearrangement uses TRBV21-1 and TRBJ2-1; the table's D call, TRBD1, was not checked against the DNA. TRBV21-1 is shown as a pseudogene. The CDR3 has 15 amino acids.

The rearrangement links TRBV29-1 to TRBJ2-3; 10 bases are shared with TRBD2. Unmatched junction bases numbered 6, after V lost 7 bases and J lost 2 bases. Germline-derived CDR1 and CDR2 are SQVTM and ANQGSEA. This CDR3 spans 14 amino acids. Here the CDR3 reads CSGTGTSVTDTQYF. Written as DNA, the CDR3 is TGCAGCGGGACCGGGACTAGCGTCACAGATACGCAGTATTTT.

The chain combines TRBV2 with TRBJ2-1; D is unclear. CDR1 is SNHLY and CDR2 is FYNNEI in the germline V gene. This CDR3 contains 11 residues. The ends were cut back, 4 bases at V and 12 bases at J, with 10 bases in the middle. For the CDR3, the DNA is TGTGCCAGCAGTGTGGCCGGGTCGCAGTTCTTC. It yields the protein CASSVAGSQFF.

This rearrangement joins TRBV21-1 to TRBJ1-5; the D call in the table, TRBD1, was not verified against the DNA. TRBV21-1 is noted as a pseudogene. The CDR3 loop spans 16 amino acids. The CDR3 DNA is TGTGCCAGCAGCAGGGGACAGGGGACCAGCAATCAGCCCCAGCATTTT. Translated: CASSRGQGTSNQPQHF.

The rearrangement links TRBV27 to TRBJ2-7, with 8 bases identical to TRBD1. The germline gives CDR1 MNHEY, CDR2 SMNVEV (reference sequence). V shed 2 bases and J 3 bases; nucleotides not matched to a gene: 9. The CDR3 spans 16 residues. The CDR3 here is CASSLKGDRIIYEQYF. The CDR3 nucleotides are TGTGCCAGCAGTTTAAAGGGGGACAGGATCATCTACGAGCAGTACTTC.

The chain joins TRBV5-1 to TRBJ1-1; D gene ambiguous. V shed 4 bases and J shed 11 bases, with 24 bases lying between them. From germline, CDR1 is SGHRS and CDR2 YFSETQ. This CDR3 comprises 15 residues. CDR3 amino acids: CASSPAGSRHRWAFF. DNA for the CDR3: TGCGCCAGCAGCCCTGCCGGGAGCCGGCACAGATGGGCTTTCTTT. The variable domain in full, completed from reference TRBV5-1 and TRBJ1-1, reads KAGVTQTPRYLIKTRGQQVTLSCSPISGHRSVSWYQQTPGQGLQFLFEYFSETQRNKGNFPGRFSGRQFSNSRSEMNVSTLELGDSALYLCASSPAGSRHRWAFFGQGTRLTVV.

The chain employs TRBV19 and TRBJ2-7, with TRBD2 matching over 10 bases. Germline loops: CDR1 LNHDA, CDR2 SQIVND (reference sequence). The V gene end was trimmed by 6 bases and the J gene end by 3 bases; junction bases not matched to a gene: 5. CDR3 length: 14 residues. CDR3 sequence: CASRPSGSFYEQYF. In DNA form, the CDR3 reads TGTGCCAGTAGACCTAGCGGGAGCTTCTACGAGCAGTACTTC.

The chain employs TRBV7-6 and TRBJ1-1, with D uncertain. V lost 1 base to trimming and J lost 4 bases, with 7 bases between them. CDR3 length: 13 residues. Germline CDR1 SGHVS, CDR2 FNYEAQ. This CDR3 is CASSLGLGTEAFF. CDR3 DNA sequence: TGTGCCAGCAGCTTAGGACTGGGCACTGAAGCTTTCTTT.

V usage is TRBV18 and J usage is TRBJ1-1, with a weak D call TRBD1 (6 bases). V lost 5 bases and J lost 2, with 12 bases in between. The CDR3 contains 14 residues. Germline V CDR1 and CDR2: KGHSH, LQKENI. CDR3 nucleotide sequence: TGTGCCAGCTCATCCGGACAGATAAACACTGAAGCTTTCTTT. It translates to CASSSGQINTEAFF.

The V and J genes are TRBV7-2 and TRBJ2-7; TRBD2 agrees at 10 bases. This CDR3 contains 17 residues. With 0 bases clipped from V and 3 bases from J, the junction kept 8 bases outside the gene matches. CDR1 SGHTA and CDR2 FQGNSA come from the germline V gene. Here the CDR3 DNA reads TGTGCCAGCAGCTTAGCTAGACTAGCGGGTCTCAACTACGAGCAGTACTTC. This gives the protein CASSLARLAGLNYEQYF.

J is TRBJ1-3 and V is TRBV7-8, with unresolved D. This CDR3 contains 14 residues. Germline V gene lookup returns CDR1 SGHVS and CDR2 FQNEAQ. Trimming shortened V by 2 bases and J by 1 base, and 6 bases separated the two germline ends. This CDR3 reads CASSLSGSGNTIYF. The CDR3 bases are TGTGCCAGCAGCTTATCAGGTTCTGGAAACACCATATATTTT.

V is TRBV7-6 and J is TRBJ1-4; D is unclear. Germline values: CDR1 SGHVS, CDR2 FNYEAQ. V was cut by 4 bases and J by 2 bases, with 11 bases left in between. This CDR3 contains 15 residues. The CDR3 reads CASSSRQSTNEKLFF. The CDR3 DNA is TGTGCCAGCAGCTCCCGACAATCTACTAATGAAAAACTGTTTTTT.

The CDR3 DNA follows: TGTGCCAGCACCGGACACAAATACAATGAGCAGTTCTTC. It translates to CASTGHKYNEQFF. The chain couples TRBV28 to TRBJ2-1; TRBD1 might be the D (5 bases). This CDR3 has 13 amino acids. Trimming cost V 7 bases and J 4 bases, with 11 bases left between them. Looked up from germline, CDR1 is MDHEN and CDR2 is SYDVKM.

This sequence joins TRBV9 and TRBJ2-7; D might be TRBD1 (5 bases). Per germline, CDR1 SGDLS and CDR2 YYNGEE. Trimming took off 3 bases at V and 2 bases at J, with 12 bases between the two ends. The CDR3 sequence is 14 residues long. The CDR3 DNA is TGTGCCAGCAGCGAGGACATTCGCGCCTACGAGCAGTACTTC. Its translation is CASSEDIRAYEQYF.